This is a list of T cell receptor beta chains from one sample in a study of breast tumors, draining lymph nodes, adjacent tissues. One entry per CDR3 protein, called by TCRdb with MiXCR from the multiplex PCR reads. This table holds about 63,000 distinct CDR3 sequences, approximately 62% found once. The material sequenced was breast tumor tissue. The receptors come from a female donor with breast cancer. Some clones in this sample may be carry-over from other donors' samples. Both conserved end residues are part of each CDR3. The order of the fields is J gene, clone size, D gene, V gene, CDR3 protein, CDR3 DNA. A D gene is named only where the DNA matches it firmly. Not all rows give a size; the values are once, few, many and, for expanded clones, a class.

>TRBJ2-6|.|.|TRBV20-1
CSARPGGSGANVLTF
TGCAGTGCTAGGCCAGGCGGCTCTGGGGCCAACGTCCTGACTTTC
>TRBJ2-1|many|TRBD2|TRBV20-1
CSAGGLAGLEQFF
TGCAGTGCTGGGGGACTAGCGGGGCTCGAGCAGTTCTTC
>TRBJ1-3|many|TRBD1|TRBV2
CASTVLGQGSGNTIYF
TGTGCCAGCACTGTGTTGGGACAGGGGTCCGGAAACACCATATATTTT
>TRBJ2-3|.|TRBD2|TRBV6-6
CASSYSGRRVDTQYF
TGTGCCAGCAGTTACAGCGGGAGGAGGGTAGATACGCAGTATTTT
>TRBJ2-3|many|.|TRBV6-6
CASRTGHITDTQYF
TGTGCCAGCAGAACGGGACACATCACAGATACGCAGTATTTT
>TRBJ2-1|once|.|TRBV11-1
CASSLGTIWSNEQFF
TGTGCCAGCAGCTTAGGGACTATTTGGTCCAATGAGCAGTTCTTC
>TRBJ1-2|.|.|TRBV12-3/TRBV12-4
CASSTDGYGYTF
TGTGCCAGCAGTACCGACGGCTATGGCTACACCTTC
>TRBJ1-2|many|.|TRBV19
CASSIGGGTPYGYTF
TGTGCCAGTAGTATAGGTGGGGGCACGCCCTATGGCTACACCTTC
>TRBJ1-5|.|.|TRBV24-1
CATSDGTYSAQHF
TGTGCCACCAGTGACGGCACATATTCCGCCCAGCATTTT
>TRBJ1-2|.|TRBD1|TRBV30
CAWSVPTGGFGNTF
TGTGCCTGGAGTGTACCGACAGGGGGCTTTGGAAACACCTTC
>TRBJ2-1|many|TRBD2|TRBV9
CASSAGTSGYNEQFF
TGTGCCAGCAGCGCCGGGACTAGCGGGTACAATGAGCAGTTCTTC
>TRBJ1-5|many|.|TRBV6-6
CASSAAQGSNQPQHF
TGTGCCAGCAGTGCGGCACAGGGAAGCAATCAGCCCCAGCATTTT